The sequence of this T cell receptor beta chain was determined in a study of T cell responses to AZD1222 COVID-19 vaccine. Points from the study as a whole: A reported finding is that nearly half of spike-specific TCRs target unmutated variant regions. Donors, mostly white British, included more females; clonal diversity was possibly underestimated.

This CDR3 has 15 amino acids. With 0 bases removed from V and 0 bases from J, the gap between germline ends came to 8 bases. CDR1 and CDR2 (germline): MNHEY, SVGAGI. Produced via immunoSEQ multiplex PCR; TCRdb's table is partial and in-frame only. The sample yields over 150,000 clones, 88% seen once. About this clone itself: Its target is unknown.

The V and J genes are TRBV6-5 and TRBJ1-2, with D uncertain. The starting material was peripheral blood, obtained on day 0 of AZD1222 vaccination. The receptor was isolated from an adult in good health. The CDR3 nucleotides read TGTGCCAGCAGTTACTCTTACAGCACTAACTATGGCTACACCTTC. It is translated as CASSYSYSTNYGYTF.